Shown below are 13 T cell receptor beta chains from a single sample sequenced in a study of cytomegalovirus exposure and HLA in healthy donors. PCR primers comprised 60 Vbeta and 13 Jbeta primers. Profiling relied on immunoSEQ multiplex PCR, and the TCRdb table lists in-frame clones only, not all of them. The data show roughly 90,000 clones, with just under 80% seen just once and about 7.3% held by the top ten. Sequences were obtained from PBMCs. The receptors shown here come from a man aged 25 to 45 in good health and CMV-seronegative.

This chain joins TRBV5-1 and TRBJ1-2; 10 bases are shared with TRBD1. The CDR3 is made up of 16 amino acids. The germline V gene encodes CDR1 SGHRS and CDR2 YFSETQ. The ends lost 4 bases at V and 0 bases at J; junction bases unmatched: 6. In nucleotides, the CDR3 is TGCGCCAGCAGCGGTGGGACAGGGGCCGCTAACTATGGCTACACCTTC. Its protein is CASSGGTGAANYGYTF.

The chain uses TRBV5-1 and TRBJ1-2; 9 bases align to TRBD1. V lost 4 bases, J lost 6 bases, and 13 bases stayed unmatched. Germline V gene lookup returns CDR1 SGHRS and CDR2 YFSETQ. This CDR3 region has 16 residues. The CDR3 is CASSVAPGQGLDGYTF. In DNA, the CDR3 is TGCGCCAGCAGCGTGGCCCCCGGACAGGGGCTTGATGGCTACACCTTC.

The chain combines TRBV19 with TRBJ1-2; 9 bases fit TRBD1. CDR3 length: 15 amino acids. V dropped 5 bases and J dropped 6; count of bases not matched to a gene: 10. The germline CDR1 and CDR2 sequences are LNHDA and SQIVND (reference sequence). CDR3 sequence (DNA): TGTGCCAGTAGTCTGCCGGGACAGGGATCTGATGGCTACACCTTC. It codes for CASSLPGQGSDGYTF.

The chain has TRBV9 and TRBJ2-3, with D perhaps TRBD2 (6 bases). The CDR3 contains 15 residues. The germline V gene encodes CDR1 SGDLS and CDR2 YYNGEE. The V end lost 3 bases, the J end lost 2 bases, and 13 bases lay between the germline ends. The DNA of the CDR3 is TGTGCCAGCAGCGGTTCGCGGGGATCCACAGATACGCAGTATTTT. Protein product: CASSGSRGSTDTQYF.

J is TRBJ1-6 and V is TRBV5-1; 9 bases align to TRBD1. Per germline, CDR1 SGHRS and CDR2 YFSETQ. The junction had 7 bases not matched to a gene; V was cut back by 4 bases and J by 8 bases. The CDR3 has 15 residues. CDR3 bases: TGCGCCAGCAGCCCCAGGACAGGGGAAGATTCACCCCTCCACTTT. This gives the protein CASSPRTGEDSPLHF.

The chain combines TRBV5-1 with TRBJ2-2; D perhaps matches TRBD2 (6 bases). Germline CDR1 and CDR2: SGHRS and YFSETQ. CDR3 size: 14 residues. Trimming removed 0 bases at V and 7 bases at J, with 10 bases between. The CDR3 loop reads CASSLAGLYGELFF. DNA for the CDR3: TGCGCCAGCAGCTTGGCGGGACTCTACGGGGAGCTGTTTTTT.

This sequence joins TRBV20-1 and TRBJ2-1; D unresolved. Trimming removed 0 bases from V and 8 bases from J, with 5 bases in between. The CDR3 extends over 11 amino acids. Germline CDR1 reads DFQATT; CDR2 reads SNEGSKA (reference sequence). CDR3 bases: TGCAGTGCTAGAGAAGACTATGAGCAGTTCTTC. Its translation is CSAREDYEQFF.

The rearrangement joins TRBV18 to TRBJ2-7; D unclear. The CDR3 runs to 13 residues. Germline assignment: CDR1 KGHSH and CDR2 LQKENI. The ends were cut back, 4 bases at V and 0 bases at J, with 7 bases in the middle. CDR3 nucleotides: TGTGCCAGCTCACAATCCCTCTCCTACGAGCAGTACTTC. Translation gives CASSQSLSYEQYF.

This clone was observed a few times. The chain carries TRBV19 and TRBJ2-6; 7 positions match TRBD1. The CDR3 spans 15 residues. With V trimmed by 9 bases and J by 1 base, 6 bases remained unmatched. Germline V lookup: CDR1 LNHDA, CDR2 SQIVND (reference sequence). In DNA, the CDR3 is TGTGCCAGCGACAGGGATAGTTCTGGGGCCAACGTCCTGACTTTC. This codes for CASDRDSSGANVLTF. The whole variable domain, filled in from reference TRBV19 and TRBJ2-6, reads DGGITQSPKYLFRKEGQNVTLSCEQNLNHDAMYWYRQDPGQGLRLIYYSQIVNDFQKGDIAEGYSVSREKKESFPLTVTSAQKNPTAFYLCASDRDSSGANVLTFGAGSRLTVL.

V gene TRBV7-9 combines with J gene TRBJ2-5; TRBD2 matches at 8 bases. V shed 2 bases and J 1 base; nucleotides not matched to a gene: 6. The length of the CDR3 is 16 residues. Per germline, CDR1 SEHNR and CDR2 FQNEAQ (reference sequence). CDR3 residues: CASSLITRGGQETQYF. The DNA for the CDR3 is TGTGCCAGCAGCTTAATTACCCGGGGGGGCCAAGAGACCCAGTACTTC.

This chain connects TRBV13 to TRBJ2-6, with TRBD1 as a possible D gene (6 bases). Trimming left V 5 bases short and J 0 bases short, with 8 bases between. The CDR3 spans 15 residues. CDR1 and CDR2 (germline): PRHDT, FYEKMQ (reference sequence). The chain's CDR3 is CASSLDSSGANVLTF. CDR3 nucleotide sequence: TGTGCCAGCAGCCTGGACAGCTCTGGGGCCAACGTCCTGACTTTC.

V gene TRBV4-1 combines with J gene TRBJ2-5; 7 bases align to TRBD1. Germline-derived CDR1 and CDR2 are MGHRA and YSYEKL. The CDR3 loop spans 15 amino acids. After removal of 0 bases from V and 4 bases from J, the junction contained 5 bases not matched to a gene. CDR3 in amino acids: CASSQEGRTGETQYF. In nucleotides, the CDR3 is TGCGCCAGCAGCCAAGAGGGCCGGACAGGAGAGACCCAGTACTTC.

The chain couples TRBV30 to TRBJ1-1, with D possibly being TRBD1 (5 bases). The V end was cut by 0 bases, the J end by 10 bases, with 15 bases between. Germline V gene lookup returns CDR1 GTSNPN and CDR2 SVGIG (reference sequence). The CDR3 runs to 13 residues. The DNA of the CDR3 is TGTGCCTGGAGTGTAATATATGGGGGGGGAGCTTTCTTT. This codes for CAWSVIYGGGAFF.